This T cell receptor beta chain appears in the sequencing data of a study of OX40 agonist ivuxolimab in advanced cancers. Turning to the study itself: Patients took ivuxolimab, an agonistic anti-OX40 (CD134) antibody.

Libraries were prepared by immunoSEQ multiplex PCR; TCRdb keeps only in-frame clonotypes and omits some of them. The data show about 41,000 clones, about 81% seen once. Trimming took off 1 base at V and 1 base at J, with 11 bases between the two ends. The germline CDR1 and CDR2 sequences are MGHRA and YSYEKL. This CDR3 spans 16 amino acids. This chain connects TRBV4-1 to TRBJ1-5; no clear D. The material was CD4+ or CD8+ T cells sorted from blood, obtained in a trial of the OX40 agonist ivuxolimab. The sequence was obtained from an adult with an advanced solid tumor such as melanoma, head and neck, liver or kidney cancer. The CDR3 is CASSQAAADSNQPQHF. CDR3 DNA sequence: TGCGCCAGCAGCCAAGCAGCGGCCGACAGCAATCAGCCCCAGCATTTT.